The source of this T cell receptor beta chain is a study of blood T cells in healthy people across ages. Points from the study as a whole: A strong correlation was seen between TCR beta diversity and naive T cell percentage. CMV infection status of these donors was not known.

Next came a second PCR, run for roughly 7 to 12 cycles, which used a sample-barcoded 5' primer along with a J-beta primer mix. Each of the samples gave a minimum of 3 million paired-end reads that contained CDR3. TCRdb reanalysed the 5' RACE reads using MiXCR and keeps one entry per CDR3 protein. The sample has some 790,000 distinct CDR3 sequences; 25% to 30% are singletons. The table lists this clonotype with a few counts. Its matching antigen is unknown. This may be a read error, as it is one base from a much larger clone. With 3 bases clipped from V and 11 bases from J, the junction kept 15 bases outside the gene matches. The CDR3 totals 16 residues. Germline V gene lookup returns CDR1 LGHNA and CDR2 YSLEER. Each sample yielded at least 6 micrograms of PBMC total RNA.

The origin of this receptor is a woman over 75 in good health. The sample was blood. The chain couples TRBV4-3 to TRBJ2-5, with 10 positions matching TRBD2. This CDR3 is CASSHPGLADDNEQYF. The CDR3 nucleotides are TGCGCCAGCAGCCACCCCGGACTAGCGGACGACAATGAGCAGTACTTC.